This TCR beta chain originates from a study of CD8+ T cells in alopecia areata. The CDR3 consists of 13 residues. Trimming took 8 bases from V and 2 from J, leaving 13 bases between them. Per germline, CDR1 SNHLY and CDR2 FYNNEI. The authors extracted RNA and reverse transcribed it into cDNA as the sequencing template. Sequencing was performed with immunoSEQ multiplex PCR; in TCRdb, only in-frame clones are kept and a portion is missing. The sample contains 70,000 or so clones, approximately 60% of which appear only once. Alopecia areata patients had lesional scalp punch biopsies and peripheral blood taken from them.

Here the sequenced sample was CD8+ T cells sorted from blood, taken at week 0. The origin of this receptor is a human donor with alopecia areata. J is TRBJ2-7 and V is TRBV2, with a tentative D call TRBD1 (6 bases). As DNA, the CDR3 is TGTGCCAGCCTAACGACAGGAGCCTACGAGCAGTACTTC. Amino acid sequence: CASLTTGAYEQYF.